This record concerns one T cell receptor (beta chain) sequence. Antigen specificity is unknown. The method was immunoSEQ multiplex PCR; TCRdb's version includes in-frame clones alone and lacks a portion of them. The repertoire holds tens of thousands of clones, more than 70% seen once, with roughly 0.23% in the top ten. The CDR3 sequence is 11 residues long. Germline CDR1 and CDR2: SNHLY and FYNNEI. The entry originates in a study of siplizumab effects on memory and regulatory T cells. Study-wide results and limits: Both greater diversity than memory cells and a major contribution to the alloresponse seemed to characterize naive T cells.

Specimen: naive CD4+ T cells sorted from blood. V gene TRBV2 combines with J gene TRBJ2-5, with D tentatively TRBD1 (5 bases). The end of the DNA aligns better with TRBJ2-7, so the J call may be wrong. This TCR came from a human donor in good health. The CDR3 here is CASRQAYEQYF. The CDR3 DNA reads TGTGCCAGCAGACAGGCCTACGAGCAGTACTTC.